The rows below give T cell receptor beta chains drawn from one sample of a study of post-analysis software for immune sequencing data. TCRdb reanalysed the PCR reads using MiXCR and keeps one entry per CDR3 protein. The repertoire has 400,000 to 500,000 distinct CDR3 sequences, roughly 40% of them found once; the top ten carry roughly 8.2%. Material for sequencing was blood. These receptors were taken from a girl aged 2 to 9 with multiple sclerosis. The CDR3 runs from the conserved cysteine through the conserved F or W. Fields, in order: J gene, D gene, V gene, clone size, CDR3 protein, CDR3 DNA. A D gene is named only where the DNA matches it firmly. Clone size, where shown, is once, few, many, or a class for clones that have expanded.

j_gene: TRBJ1-1; d_gene: NA; v_gene: TRBV5-1; abundance: once; CDR3aa: CASSLGGTDVTEAFF; CDR3nt: TGCGCCAGCAGCTTGGGAGGGACGGATGTCACTGAAGCTTTCTTT
j_gene: TRBJ2-5; d_gene: TRBD2; v_gene: TRBV3-1; abundance: NA; CDR3aa: CASSQAASGQETQYF; CDR3nt: TGTGCCAGCAGCCAAGCGGCTAGCGGGCAAGAGACCCAGTACTTC
j_gene: TRBJ2-1; d_gene: TRBD2; v_gene: TRBV25-1; abundance: NA; CDR3aa: CASSYSGTSGRAAWEQFF; CDR3nt: TGTGCCAGCAGCTATTCCGGGACTAGCGGGAGGGCCGCATGGGAGCAGTTCTTC
j_gene: TRBJ2-3; d_gene: NA; v_gene: TRBV2; abundance: NA; CDR3aa: CASSDGFGTTQYF; CDR3nt: TGTGCCAGCAGTGATGGGTTTGGAACTACGCAGTATTTT
j_gene: TRBJ1-6; d_gene: NA; v_gene: TRBV12-3/TRBV12-4; abundance: NA; CDR3aa: CASSFSHANNSPLHF; CDR3nt: TGTGCCAGCAGTTTTTCGCACGCAAATAATTCACCCCTCCACTTT
j_gene: TRBJ2-1; d_gene: NA; v_gene: TRBV11-2; abundance: NA; CDR3aa: CASMRQGVNEQFF; CDR3nt: TGTGCCAGCATGCGGCAGGGAGTTAATGAGCAGTTCTTC
j_gene: TRBJ2-3; d_gene: NA; v_gene: TRBV7-2; abundance: few; CDR3aa: CASSLVRESTDTQYF; CDR3nt: TGTGCCAGCAGCTTAGTCCGGGAGAGCACAGATACGCAGTATTTT
j_gene: TRBJ2-3; d_gene: NA; v_gene: TRBV27; abundance: few; CDR3aa: CASSPTSDRYFTDTQYF; CDR3nt: TGTGCCAGCAGTCCTACCTCGGACCGCTATTTTACAGATACGCAGTATTTT
j_gene: TRBJ2-3; d_gene: NA; v_gene: TRBV18; abundance: few; CDR3aa: CASCNTRECTDTQYF; CDR3nt: TGTGCCAGCTGTAACACGAGGGAATGCACAGATACGCAGTATTTT
j_gene: TRBJ2-7; d_gene: NA; v_gene: TRBV19; abundance: NA; CDR3aa: CASSSRGGPGTGASHKDYEQYF; CDR3nt: TGTGCCAGTAGTTCCAGAGGGGGACCCGGGACGGGGGCATCTCACAAAGACTACGAGCAGTACTTC
j_gene: TRBJ2-7; d_gene: TRBD1; v_gene: TRBV12-5; abundance: NA; CDR3aa: CASTLQGYEQYF; CDR3nt: TGTGCTAGTACTTTACAGGGGTACGAGCAGTACTTC
j_gene: TRBJ2-3; d_gene: TRBD2; v_gene: TRBV5-1; abundance: few; CDR3aa: CASSSGLAGFTDTQYF; CDR3nt: TGCGCCAGCAGCTCAGGACTAGCGGGTTTCACAGATACGCAGTATTTT
j_gene: TRBJ1-4; d_gene: NA; v_gene: TRBV25-1; abundance: NA; CDR3aa: CASSEYEKLFF; CDR3nt: TGTGCCAGCAGTGAATATGAAAAACTGTTTTTT
j_gene: TRBJ2-7; d_gene: NA; v_gene: TRBV6-4; abundance: NA; CDR3aa: CASSVLVQPRPSYEQYF; CDR3nt: TGTGCCAGCTCCGTGTTGGTACAGCCACGGCCAAGCTACGAGCAGTACTTC
j_gene: TRBJ2-1; d_gene: TRBD1; v_gene: TRBV28; abundance: NA; CDR3aa: CASSFKPGQVYNEQFF; CDR3nt: TGTGCCAGCAGTTTTAAACCGGGACAGGTGTACAATGAGCAGTTCTTC
j_gene: TRBJ1-1; d_gene: NA; v_gene: TRBV7-9; abundance: NA; CDR3aa: CASSPPDRGTEAFF; CDR3nt: TGTGCCAGCAGCCCTCCGGACAGAGGCACTGAAGCTTTCTTT
j_gene: TRBJ1-2; d_gene: NA; v_gene: TRBV10-3; abundance: NA; CDR3aa: CAIRAKAYGYTF; CDR3nt: TGTGCCATCAGGGCAAAGGCGTATGGCTACACCTTC
j_gene: TRBJ2-5; d_gene: TRBD2; v_gene: TRBV27; abundance: few; CDR3aa: CASRAAGGETQYF; CDR3nt: TGTGCCAGCAGGGCAGCGGGGGGAGAGACCCAGTACTTC